This T cell receptor (beta chain) was sequenced for a study of radiotherapy plus CTLA-4 blockade in lung cancer. Overall study results and limits: Strongest reported response predictors: early blood clone changes and post-radiation interferon-beta.

Trimming stripped 5 bases from V and 5 bases from J, with 9 bases between. The CDR3 extends over 12 amino acids. Germline CDR1 reads MNHEY; CDR2 reads SVGAGI. Of note for this clone: Antigen: not known.

The repertoire was sequenced with immunoSEQ multiplex PCR; TCRdb's copy has only in-frame clones and lacks some. The data contain about 76,000 clones, 78% of them singletons. Those patients who had chemo-refractory metastatic non-small-cell lung cancer were given focal radiation along with CTLA-4 blockade through ipilimumab. This TCR came from a human donor with non-small cell lung cancer whose response to radiotherapy plus ipilimumab could not be evaluated. Some clones in this sample may be carry-over from other donors' samples. The chain employs TRBV6-5 and TRBJ1-1; D perhaps matches TRBD1 (6 bases). Sample: peripheral blood, taken from a patient treated with radiotherapy plus ipilimumab. The CDR3 spells CASSQQGTEAFF. CDR3 coding DNA: TGTGCCAGCAGTCAACAGGGAACTGAAGCTTTCTTT.